Below are 10 T cell receptor beta chains sequenced from a single sample in a study of blood T cell repertoires in COVID-19 (dated by TCRdb to about 2020). Library generation was performed with the immunoSEQ multiplex PCR assay. TCRdb re-hosts the immuneACCESS table, in-frame sequences only. Its copies lack some clones; in the studies checked, an unresolved V gene accounts for under half of them, and the cause for the rest is not known. For this sample there are over 100,000 clones; roughly 84% appear just once. The top ten constitute approximately 3.5% of the sample. Sequences were obtained from PBMCs or T cells enriched from blood (not recorded which). The receptors shown here come from a woman under 40 who had recovered from COVID-19.

This sequence joins TRBV12-3 or TRBV12-4 and TRBJ2-1; TRBD2 matches 8 bases. With V trimmed by 6 bases and J by 10 bases, 8 bases remained unmatched. CDR3 size: 13 residues. The CDR3, as DNA: TGTGCCAGCAGACTAGCGGCGGCAAGGGAGCAGTTCTTC. It encodes CASRLAAAREQFF.

This clone was detected a few times. V usage is TRBV10-3 and J usage is TRBJ1-1, with 8 positions matching TRBD1. CDR1 ENHRY and CDR2 SYGVKD come from the germline V gene. The CDR3 is 13 amino acids. J was trimmed by 4 bases and V by 4 bases; bases with no gene match: 2. The chain's CDR3 is CAISGTGGTEAFF. As DNA, the CDR3 is TGTGCCATCAGTGGAACAGGGGGCACTGAAGCTTTCTTT.

The V gene is TRBV28, the J gene TRBJ2-7; a possible D gene is TRBD1 (5 bases). The CDR3 contains 13 residues. Trimming removed 7 bases from V and 2 bases from J, with 12 bases in between. Per germline, CDR1 MDHEN and CDR2 SYDVKM. The CDR3 DNA follows: TGTGCCAGCAAGAGGAACAGGCCCTACGAGCAGTACTTC. Translation: CASKRNRPYEQYF.

The chain carries TRBV29-1 and TRBJ1-1; TRBD1 might be the D (6 bases). V was trimmed by 7 bases and J by 6 bases, leaving 18 bases between them. Germline V lookup: CDR1 SQVTM, CDR2 ANQGSEA. CDR3 length equals 13 residues. In DNA form, the CDR3 reads TGCAGCGCTGGGGGGGGCAATCGGGCTGAAGCTTTCTTT. This translates into CSAGGGNRAEAFF. The full variable domain, in which reference TRBV29-1 and TRBJ1-1 provide the parts outside the CDR3, is SAVISQKPSRDICQRGTSLTIQCQVDSQVTMMFWYRQQPGQSLTLIATANQGSEATYESGFVIDKFPISRPNLTFSTLTVSNMSPEDSSIYLCSAGGGNRAEAFFGQGTRLTVV.

This chain links TRBV20-1 with TRBJ1-1; 7 nucleotides line up with TRBD1. This CDR3 comprises 15 residues. After removal of 3 bases from V and 6 bases from J, the junction contained 13 bases not matched to a gene. Germline V gene sequence: CDR1 DFQATT, CDR2 SNEGSKA (reference sequence). The CDR3 loop is CSASNGRQGRAEAFF. The DNA for the CDR3 is TGCAGTGCTAGTAATGGGCGACAGGGAAGGGCTGAAGCTTTCTTT.

The chain couples TRBV7-8 to TRBJ1-6; 7 positions agree with TRBD1. Germline lookup yields CDR1 SGHVS and CDR2 FQNEAQ. J was trimmed by 6 bases and V by 5 bases; bases with no gene match: 7. This CDR3 region has 15 residues. This CDR3 reads CASSPFDRVNSPLHF. DNA of the CDR3: TGTGCCAGCAGCCCGTTCGACAGGGTTAATTCACCCCTCCACTTT.

V usage is TRBV2 and J usage is TRBJ2-1; D ambiguous. Germline-derived CDR1 and CDR2 are SNHLY and FYNNEI. V gave up 1 base and J gave up 7 bases, with 14 bases separating them. The CDR3 spans 15 residues. CDR3 protein: CASSEDPTMVNEQFF. The CDR3 bases are TGTGCCAGCAGTGAAGACCCAACTATGGTGAATGAGCAGTTCTTC. The full variable domain, rest sourced from reference TRBV2 and TRBJ2-1, is EPEVTQTPSHQVTQMGQEVILRCVPISNHLYFYWYRQILGQKVEFLVSFYNNEISEKSEIFDDQFSVERPDGSNFTLKIRSTKLEDSAMYFCASSEDPTMVNEQFFGPGTRLTVL.

This rearrangement joins TRBV19 to TRBJ1-4, with D perhaps matching TRBD1 (5 bases). The CDR3 spans 14 residues. CDR1 LNHDA and CDR2 SQIVND come from the germline V gene (reference sequence). Deletions cut 6 bases from V and 3 bases from J, with 11 bases between. CDR3 nucleotides: TGTGCCAGTAGGGGGCTGGCGGCTAATGAAAAACTGTTTTTT. Amino acid sequence: CASRGLAANEKLFF.

This chain uses TRBV7-6 with TRBJ2-1, with a tentative D call TRBD2 (6 bases). Between the trimmed V and J ends, which lost 5 bases and 7 bases, there was a span of 15 bases. Germline values: CDR1 SGHVS, CDR2 FNYEAQ. The CDR3 covers 14 residues. In DNA, the CDR3 is TGTGCCAGCAGCCCGAAGACTAGTTTAAATGAGCAGTTCTTC. Its protein is CASSPKTSLNEQFF.

The CDR3 loop reads CASSYGDYYEQYF. DNA for the CDR3: TGTGCCAGCAGTTACGGGGACTACTACGAGCAGTACTTC. The gene calls are TRBV6-2 or TRBV6-3 and TRBJ2-7; 7 positions match TRBD2. V was pared by 2 bases and J by 3 bases, with 1 base of the junction left unmatched. CDR1 MNHEY and CDR2 SVGEGT come from the germline V gene. The CDR3 spans 13 residues.